This TCR beta chain was sequenced for a study of cytomegalovirus exposure and HLA in healthy donors. J gave up 1 base and V 1 base, and 10 bases lay outside the gene matches. CDR1 is SGHNT and CDR2 is YYREEE in the germline V gene (reference sequence). The CDR3 has 17 amino acids. Vbeta (60) and Jbeta (13) primers were used in the PCR. Assay: immunoSEQ multiplex PCR; the TCRdb copy retains only in-frame clones and omits some. The data hold about 110,000 clones, with about 80% observed a single time. The sample was PBMCs. This TCR was sampled from a young man in good health and CMV-seropositive. The chain has TRBV5-4 and TRBJ2-5; 7 bases fit TRBD1. CDR3 nucleotides: TGTGCCAGCAGCTTGAGGAAGACGAGGGGGCCCCAAGAGACCCAGTACTTC. Protein product: CASSLRKTRGPQETQYF.